This note documents a single T cell receptor beta chain sequence. The target antigen is unknown. Time point here: week 23, last vaccination. Vaccinated patients received 300 ug of mutant IDH1 20-mer peptide per dose, with topical imiquimod. The method was immunoSEQ multiplex PCR; TCRdb's version includes in-frame clones alone and lacks a portion of them. The sample comprises tens of thousands of clones, about four fifths of which are singletons, and around 5% rests with the top ten. The sample originates from a study of a mutant IDH1 vaccine in newly diagnosed glioma. Background on the study: Treated patients showed a male proportion of roughly 60%, a female proportion of around 38%, and a mean age of about 44 years.

This sequence was found in a man in his forties with glioma. This specimen consisted of PBMCs, obtained from a glioma patient whose treatment included an IDH1 peptide vaccine.

CDR3 nucleotides: TGTGCCAGCAGTTGGGACAGGGCACACACTGAAGCTTTCTTT. This gives the protein CASSWDRAHTEAFF. The chain employs TRBV6-6 and TRBJ1-1, with 9 nucleotides matching TRBD1. This CDR3 has 14 amino acids. Germline V CDR1 and CDR2: MNHNY, SVGAGI (reference sequence). Trimming at V came to 4 bases and at J to 3 bases, leaving 3 bases not matched to a gene.